Included here is one T cell receptor (beta chain) sequence, with context. Its antigen is unknown. This sample was taken from a study of T-cell memory formation after mild COVID-19. About the study: Largely donor-specific sequence clusters came from a couple of donors.

MiXCR, applied by TCRdb to the 5' RACE reads, yields one record per CDR3 protein. Among 90,000 to 120,000 distinct CDR3 sequences, over 15% were seen once, and the ten largest hold about 6%. Whole-study findings and limits: Clones that contracted from day 15 to 85 had balanced CD4/CD8; later expanders were CD4+ biased. Mostly located in CM and EM were contracting CD4+ clones, with contracting CD8+ clones located in EMRA.

CDR1 SGHNT and CDR2 YYREEE come from the germline V gene (reference sequence). V gave up 5 bases and J gave up 5 bases, with 19 bases separating them. The CDR3 sequence is 15 residues long. J is TRBJ2-5 and V is TRBV5-4, with a tentative D call TRBD2 (6 bases). This receptor was identified in a man aged 18 to 29 who had mild COVID-19 (a few samples of this study predate the infection). Cell type and time point are not known. Sequencing used PBMCs or a T cell subset sorted from them (not recorded which). The CDR3 reads CASSSWGGGMETQYF. The DNA for the CDR3 is TGTGCCAGCAGTTCCTGGGGAGGCGGCATGGAGACCCAGTACTTC.